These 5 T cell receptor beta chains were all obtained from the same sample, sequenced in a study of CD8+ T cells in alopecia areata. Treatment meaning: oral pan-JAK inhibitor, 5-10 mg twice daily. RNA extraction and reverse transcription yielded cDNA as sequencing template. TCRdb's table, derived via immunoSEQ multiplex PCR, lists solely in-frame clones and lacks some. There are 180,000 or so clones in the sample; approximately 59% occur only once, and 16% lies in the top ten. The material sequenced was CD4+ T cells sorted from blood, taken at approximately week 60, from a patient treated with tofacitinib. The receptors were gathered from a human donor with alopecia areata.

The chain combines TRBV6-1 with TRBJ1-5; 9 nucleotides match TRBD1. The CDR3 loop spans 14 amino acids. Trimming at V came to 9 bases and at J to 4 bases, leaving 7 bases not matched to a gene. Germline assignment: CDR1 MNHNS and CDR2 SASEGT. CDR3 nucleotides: TGTGCCAGTCTACAGGGGGCGCGTAATCAGCCCCAGCATTTT. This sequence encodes CASLQGARNQPQHF.

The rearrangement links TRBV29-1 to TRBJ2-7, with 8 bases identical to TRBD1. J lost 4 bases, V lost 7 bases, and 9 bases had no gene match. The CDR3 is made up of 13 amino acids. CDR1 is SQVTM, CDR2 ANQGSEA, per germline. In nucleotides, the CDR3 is TGCAGCGCTGGGACAGGCGTTCTTTACGAGCAGTACTTC. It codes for CSAGTGVLYEQYF.

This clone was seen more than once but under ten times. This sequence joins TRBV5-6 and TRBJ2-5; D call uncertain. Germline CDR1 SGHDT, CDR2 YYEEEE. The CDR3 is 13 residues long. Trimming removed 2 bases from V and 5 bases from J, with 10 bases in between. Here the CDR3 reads CASSFVDGETQYF. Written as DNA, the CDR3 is TGTGCCAGCAGCTTCGTAGATGGGGAGACCCAGTACTTC.

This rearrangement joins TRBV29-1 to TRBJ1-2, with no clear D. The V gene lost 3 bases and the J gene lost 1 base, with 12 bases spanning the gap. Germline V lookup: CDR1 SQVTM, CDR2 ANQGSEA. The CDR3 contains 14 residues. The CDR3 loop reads CSVDLSSGNYGYTF. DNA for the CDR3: TGCAGCGTTGACCTATCTTCGGGTAACTATGGCTACACCTTC.

As DNA, the CDR3 is TGTGCCTGGAGTGGGGGGACAGGGAAAGCTAACTATGGCTACACCTTC. This gives the protein CAWSGGTGKANYGYTF. The rearrangement uses TRBV30 and TRBJ1-2; 9 bases match TRBD1. Germline CDR1 is GTSNPN and CDR2 is SVGIG (reference sequence). J was trimmed by 0 bases and V by 1 base; bases with no gene match: 6. There are 16 residues in the CDR3.